The subject of this entry is one T cell receptor beta chain. No antigen is known for it. CDR1 is SGHDT, CDR2 YYEEEE, per germline. Trimming pared 4 bases from V and 6 bases from J, leaving 15 bases between. The CDR3 covers 14 residues. This sample is drawn from a study of beta chain features in type 1 diabetes. Findings and limits, study-wide: When Type 1 diabetes patients were examined, their TCRB CDR3s proved moderately but significantly shorter in all four CD4+ subsets.

The authors reverse transcribed all of the isolated RNA, so sequencing captured expressed TCRB transcripts. Assay: immunoSEQ multiplex PCR; the TCRdb copy retains only in-frame clones and omits some. The sample lists some 150,000 clones, roughly 9% occurring once. The rearrangement links TRBV5-6 to TRBJ2-3; D is perhaps TRBD1 (6 bases). The TCR originated in a woman between 25 and 40 years old with type 1 diabetes. The sequenced sample consisted of central memory CD4+ T cells from blood. CDR3 bases: TGTGCCAGCAGCGCGCTAACCCAGGGGGATACGCAGTATTTT. Its translation is CASSALTQGDTQYF.